A single sample is the source of the 30 T cell receptor beta chains below, sequenced in a study of T cells of healthy individuals. One entry per CDR3 protein results from TCRdb running MiXCR on the 5' RACE reads. This sample yields around 53,000 distinct CDR3 sequences, of which roughly 15% are seen a single time; about 16% belongs to the top ten. The origin of the receptors is a human donor in good health.

This clonotype appeared many times. V usage is TRBV3-1 and J usage is TRBJ1-2; no firm D call. Trimming took off 1 base at V and 4 bases at J, with 7 bases between the two ends. CDR3 length: 13 amino acids. The germline V gene has CDR1 LGHDT and CDR2 YNNKEL (reference sequence). The chain's CDR3 is CASSQGEPYGYTF. The CDR3 nucleotides are TGTGCCAGCAGCCAAGGGGAGCCCTATGGCTACACCTTC.

In this sample, this clonotype turned up a few times. The chain is built from TRBV25-1 and TRBJ1-2; D might be TRBD1 (5 bases). CDR1 is MGHDK, CDR2 SYGVNS, per germline. The CDR3 loop spans 13 amino acids. V shed 3 bases and J shed 4 bases, with 9 bases lying between them. The CDR3 is CASSERQPYGYTF. The CDR3 DNA reads as TGTGCCAGCAGTGAGAGACAGCCCTATGGCTACACCTTC.

In this sample, this clonotype turned up many times. The V gene is TRBV7-9, the J gene TRBJ2-5, with D tentatively TRBD1 (6 bases). The CDR3 has 12 residues. Germline V gene lookup returns CDR1 SEHNR and CDR2 FQNEAQ (reference sequence). Trimming removed 8 bases at V and 1 base at J, with 8 bases between. The CDR3 is CASGGLQETQYF. The CDR3 coding sequence is TGTGCCAGCGGGGGCCTCCAAGAGACCCAGTACTTC. The full variable domain, with the rest looked up from reference TRBV7-9 and TRBJ2-5, is DTGVSQNPRHKITKRGQNVTFRCDPISEHNRLYWYRQTLGQGPEFLTYFQNEAQLEKSRLLSDRFSAERPKGSFSTLEIQRTEQGDSAMYLCASGGLQETQYFGPGTRLLVL.

This clonotype was observed a handful of times. The rearrangement uses TRBV20-1 and TRBJ1-2; D not resolved. This CDR3 spans 15 amino acids. In germline, CDR1 is DFQATT, CDR2 SNEGSKA (reference sequence). Trimming stripped 0 bases from V and 0 bases from J, with 11 bases between. The DNA of the CDR3 is TGCAGTGCTAGAGATCAGAGGGCCCCTAACTATGGCTACACCTTC. This gives the protein CSARDQRAPNYGYTF.

This clonotype showed up many times. The V gene is TRBV29-1, the J gene TRBJ2-5; 8 bases are shared with TRBD1. CDR1 SQVTM and CDR2 ANQGSEA come from the germline V gene. The CDR3 consists of 13 residues. CDR3 amino acids: CSGFTGTGETQYF. For the CDR3, the DNA is TGCAGTGGATTCACCGGGACAGGAGAGACCCAGTACTTC.

The V call is TRBV7-2, the J call TRBJ2-2, with 9 bases fitting TRBD2. CDR1 is SGHTA, CDR2 FQGNSA, per germline. This CDR3 has 15 amino acids. The ends lost 3 bases at V and 4 bases at J; junction bases unmatched: 3. DNA for the CDR3: TGTGCCAGCAGCTTGCGGGAGGGCGCCACCGGGGAGCTGTTTTTT. It yields the protein CASSLREGATGELFF.

The chain is built from TRBV18 and TRBJ1-3; maybe TRBD1 (5 bases). The V gene's germline CDR1 is KGHSH and CDR2 LQKENI. With 0 bases removed from V and 4 bases from J, the gap between germline ends came to 10 bases. The CDR3 length is 15 residues. CDR3 loop: CASSPPGGVGNTIYF. The CDR3 bases are TGTGCCAGCTCACCACCGGGGGGAGTCGGAAACACCATATATTTT.

The CDR3 reads CATQRGTSGRTGELFF. In DNA form, the CDR3 reads TGTGCCACCCAAAGGGGAACTAGCGGGAGAACCGGGGAGCTGTTTTTT. The chain recombines TRBV2 with TRBJ2-2; TRBD2 agrees at 11 bases. The CDR3 is 16 amino acids. V lost 10 bases, J lost 5 bases, and 12 bases stayed unmatched. Germline CDR1 and CDR2: SNHLY and FYNNEI.

This clonotype came up a few times. The chain has TRBV7-9 and TRBJ1-3, with 7 bases identical to TRBD1. The CDR3 spans 14 residues. The germline V gene encodes CDR1 SEHNR and CDR2 FQNEAQ (reference sequence). The V gene end was trimmed by 5 bases and the J gene end by 12 bases; junction bases not matched to a gene: 13. The CDR3 spells CASSQTGTAGDIYF. For the CDR3, the DNA is TGTGCCAGCAGCCAGACAGGGACGGCGGGAGACATATATTTT.

The gene calls are TRBV12-3 or TRBV12-4 and TRBJ2-1, with 10 bases fitting TRBD2. The CDR3 loop spans 15 amino acids. The junction had 11 bases not matched to a gene; V was cut back by 6 bases and J by 9 bases. As DNA, the CDR3 is TGTGCCAGCAGCGATTCAGCGGGGGGGCCGGCTGAGCAGTTCTTC. Its protein product is CASSDSAGGPAEQFF.

This chain uses TRBV4-1 with TRBJ2-5, with 10 bases that match TRBD2. In germline, CDR1 is MGHRA, CDR2 YSYEKL. V trimming: 4 bases; J trimming: 3 bases; junction bases outside the gene matches: 8. The CDR3 has 16 residues. In nucleotides, the CDR3 is TGCGCCAGCAGCCGGCCAGCGGGAGGGTCAAAAGAGACCCAGTACTTC. Its protein is CASSRPAGGSKETQYF.

Written as DNA, the CDR3 is TGTGCCTGGAGTAGGGTGGTAGCGGGGTACAATGAGCAGTTCTTC. This encodes CAWSRVVAGYNEQFF. This chain connects TRBV30 to TRBJ2-1; 8 nucleotides line up with TRBD2. Germline values: CDR1 GTSNPN, CDR2 SVGIG (reference sequence). After removal of 2 bases from V and 4 bases from J, the junction contained 7 bases not matched to a gene. The CDR3 runs to 15 residues.

Only a few counts were recorded for this clonotype. The gene calls are TRBV10-2 and TRBJ2-1, with 9 bases fitting TRBD2. The V gene end was trimmed by 7 bases and the J gene end by 6 bases; junction bases not matched to a gene: 10. CDR3 length equals 15 residues. CDR1 WSHSY and CDR2 SAAADI come from the germline V gene. Written as DNA, the CDR3 is TGCGCCAGCAAAATGCTAGCGGGACCGTTCAATGAGCAGTTCTTC. Translated: CASKMLAGPFNEQFF.

In this sample, this clonotype turned up many times. This chain links TRBV6-2 or TRBV6-3 with TRBJ1-1; D call uncertain. Germline loops: CDR1 MNHEY, CDR2 SVGEGT. CDR3 size: 14 residues. Trimming left V 6 bases short and J 4 bases short, with 15 bases between. The chain's CDR3 is CASRPGHAPTEAFF. Here the CDR3 DNA reads TGTGCCAGCAGGCCCGGGCACGCCCCCACTGAAGCTTTCTTT.

This clonotype came up a few times. The chain joins TRBV5-4 to TRBJ1-2; 9 bases are a match to TRBD1. Germline V gives CDR1 SGHNT, CDR2 YYREEE (reference sequence). The CDR3 length is 16 residues. V was clipped by 0 bases and J by 2 bases; unmatched bases: 5. The CDR3 sequence: CASSLVFGQGNYGYTF. As DNA, the CDR3 is TGTGCCAGCAGCTTGGTGTTTGGACAGGGGAACTATGGCTACACCTTC. Full variable domain (remainder filled in from reference TRBV5-4 and TRBJ1-2): ETGVTQSPTHLIKTRGQQVTLRCSSQSGHNTVSWYQQALGQGPQFIFQYYREEENGRGNFPPRFSGLQFPNYSSELNVNALELDDSALYLCASSLVFGQGNYGYTFGSGTRLTVV.

This clonotype showed up many times. This rearrangement joins TRBV20-1 to TRBJ2-3; no clear D gene. This CDR3 spans 11 amino acids. Trimming stripped 5 bases from V and 2 bases from J, with 5 bases between. Germline CDR1 is DFQATT and CDR2 is SNEGSKA (reference sequence). The CDR3 protein is CSADTTDTQYF. The CDR3 DNA follows: TGCAGTGCTGACACCACAGATACGCAGTATTTT.

Ten or more counts support this clonotype. The genes are TRBV6-1 and TRBJ1-2; 8 bases are shared with TRBD1. The CDR3 is 14 residues long. Germline V CDR1 and CDR2: MNHNS, SASEGT. With V trimmed by 5 bases and J by 8 bases, 10 bases remained unmatched. CDR3 sequence: CASSWAGTGEGYTF. CDR3 sequence (DNA): TGTGCCAGCAGTTGGGCCGGGACAGGCGAGGGCTACACCTTC.

This clonotype occurred many times. The V and J genes are TRBV24-1 and TRBJ1-3; D not certain. Germline CDR1 reads KGHDR; CDR2 reads SFDVKD. V gave up 5 bases and J gave up 0 bases, with 10 bases separating them. The CDR3 runs to 15 residues. The CDR3 DNA is TGTGCCACCAGTGGGACTGGCGTCTCTGGAAACACCATATATTTT. Its translation: CATSGTGVSGNTIYF.

J is TRBJ2-1 and V is TRBV7-9, with D possibly being TRBD1 or TRBD2 (5 bases each). Germline V gene sequence: CDR1 SEHNR, CDR2 FQNEAQ (reference sequence). This CDR3 spans 15 amino acids. The V and J ends lost 5 bases and 0 bases respectively, with 11 bases between them. CDR3 in amino acids: CASSRGTGSYNEQFF. The CDR3 DNA reads TGTGCCAGCAGCCGAGGGACGGGCTCCTACAATGAGCAGTTCTTC.

V is TRBV2 and J is TRBJ2-3; D is tentatively TRBD1 or TRBD2 (5 bases each). Germline loops: CDR1 SNHLY, CDR2 FYNNEI. CDR3 length: 12 residues. V dropped 6 bases and J dropped 5 bases, with 9 bases sitting between them. As DNA, the CDR3 is TGTGCCAGCAGCCGGGACGGAGATACGCAGTATTTT. Translating gives CASSRDGDTQYF.

This clonotype was detected many times. The chain recombines TRBV7-7 with TRBJ2-7; 10 bases agree with TRBD2. Germline CDR1 SSHAT, CDR2 FNYEAQ (reference sequence). The CDR3 contains 15 residues. V gave up 4 bases and J gave up 5 bases; unmatched junction bases: 8. The CDR3 reads CASSSRTSGVNEQYF. CDR3 sequence (DNA): TGTGCCAGCAGCTCCAGGACTAGCGGAGTCAACGAGCAGTACTTC.

At least ten counts were recorded for this clonotype. The J gene is TRBJ2-3, the V gene TRBV5-4; tentative D call: TRBD2 (5 bases). The CDR3 is 17 residues long. Trimming cost V 4 bases and J 2 bases, with 20 bases left between them. Germline CDR1 and CDR2: SGHNT and YYREEE (reference sequence). The CDR3 is CASSGQGAETLTDTQYF. CDR3 DNA sequence: TGTGCCAGCAGCGGCCAAGGAGCGGAGACACTCACAGATACGCAGTATTTT.

This sequence joins TRBV7-8 and TRBJ2-5; D gene uncertain. The germline V gene has CDR1 SGHVS and CDR2 FQNEAQ. Trimming pared 2 bases from V and 5 bases from J, leaving 6 bases between. This CDR3 is built from 12 residues. The CDR3 DNA reads as TGTGCCAGCAGCTTAAAACGGGAGACCCAGTACTTC. It is translated as CASSLKRETQYF.

This clonotype was observed at least ten times. The rearrangement links TRBV20-1 to TRBJ1-1, with 8 bases fitting TRBD1. CDR1 and CDR2 from the germline V gene are DFQATT and SNEGSKA (reference sequence). CDR3 length: 14 amino acids. After removal of 6 bases from V and 5 bases from J, the junction contained 11 bases not matched to a gene. The CDR3 loop reads CSAPFGQGGTEAFF. The CDR3 DNA sequence: TGCAGTGCCCCCTTCGGACAGGGAGGGACTGAAGCTTTCTTT.

This clonotype was detected many times. This chain connects TRBV30 to TRBJ1-2, with TRBD1 as a possible D gene (5 bases). V was pared by 1 base and J by 3 bases, with 15 bases between. The germline gives CDR1 GTSNPN, CDR2 SVGIG (reference sequence). This CDR3 is built from 15 residues. The CDR3, as DNA: TGTGCCTGGAGTGAAGGGGACCCCGAGTACTATGGCTACACCTTC. It is translated as CAWSEGDPEYYGYTF.

V is TRBV5-1 and J is TRBJ2-1; 15 bases align to TRBD2. The CDR3 is 14 residues long. V lost 4 bases and J lost 8; bases outside the gene matches: 1. The germline CDR1 and CDR2 sequences are SGHRS and YFSETQ. CDR3 residues: CASSGLAGGDEQFF. For the CDR3, the DNA is TGCGCCAGCAGCGGACTAGCGGGAGGGGATGAGCAGTTCTTC.

This clonotype was found many times. The chain recombines TRBV7-2 with TRBJ1-3; a weak D match, TRBD1 (5 bases). CDR3 length: 13 amino acids. Germline CDR1 is SGHTA and CDR2 is FQGNSA. V was clipped by 7 bases and J by 4 bases, with 11 bases between them. The CDR3 sequence is CASNPGSGNTIYF. The CDR3 region has the DNA TGTGCCAGCAACCCAGGGTCAGGAAACACCATATATTTT. Full variable domain (remainder filled in from reference TRBV7-2 and TRBJ1-3): GAGVSQSPSNKVTEKGKDVELRCDPISGHTALYWYRQSLGQGLEFLIYFQGNSAPDKSGLPSDRFSAERTGGSVSTLTIQRTQQEDSAVYLCASNPGSGNTIYFGEGSWLTVV.

This clonotype was detected a few times. This chain's CDR3 is CASSLEGQSSGANVLTF. As DNA, the CDR3 is TGTGCCAGCAGCTTAGAAGGACAGAGCTCTGGGGCCAACGTCCTGACTTTC. The chain couples TRBV7-2 to TRBJ2-6; TRBD1 is a possible D gene (6 bases). This CDR3 is built from 17 residues. CDR1 is SGHTA, CDR2 FQGNSA, per germline. Trimming pared 1 base from V and 0 bases from J, leaving 10 bases between.

This clonotype was seen repeatedly, ten times or more. This chain links TRBV5-6 with TRBJ2-5, with 8 positions matching TRBD1. V dropped 4 bases and J dropped 2; count of bases not matched to a gene: 7. The CDR3 is made up of 15 amino acids. Per germline, CDR1 SGHDT and CDR2 YYEEEE. This chain's CDR3 is CASSPSGQGQETQYF. The CDR3 DNA reads TGTGCCAGCAGCCCCTCAGGACAGGGTCAAGAGACCCAGTACTTC.

This clonotype was recorded at least ten times. This chain joins TRBV3-1 and TRBJ1-3, with 8 bases lining up with TRBD1. The V segment lost 2 bases and the J segment 6 bases; nucleotides outside the gene matches: 6. CDR1 is LGHDT, CDR2 YNNKEL, per germline (reference sequence). The CDR3 is 15 amino acids. CDR3 coding DNA: TGTGCCAGCAGCCAACAGGGGGCCGTTGCAAACACCATATATTTT. Amino acid sequence: CASSQQGAVANTIYF. The whole variable domain, filled in from reference TRBV3-1 and TRBJ1-3, reads DTAVSQTPKYLVTQMGNDKSIKCEQNLGHDTMYWYKQDSKKFLKIMFSYNNKELIINETVPNRFSPKSPDKAHLNLHINSLELGDSAVYFCASSQQGAVANTIYFGEGSWLTVV.